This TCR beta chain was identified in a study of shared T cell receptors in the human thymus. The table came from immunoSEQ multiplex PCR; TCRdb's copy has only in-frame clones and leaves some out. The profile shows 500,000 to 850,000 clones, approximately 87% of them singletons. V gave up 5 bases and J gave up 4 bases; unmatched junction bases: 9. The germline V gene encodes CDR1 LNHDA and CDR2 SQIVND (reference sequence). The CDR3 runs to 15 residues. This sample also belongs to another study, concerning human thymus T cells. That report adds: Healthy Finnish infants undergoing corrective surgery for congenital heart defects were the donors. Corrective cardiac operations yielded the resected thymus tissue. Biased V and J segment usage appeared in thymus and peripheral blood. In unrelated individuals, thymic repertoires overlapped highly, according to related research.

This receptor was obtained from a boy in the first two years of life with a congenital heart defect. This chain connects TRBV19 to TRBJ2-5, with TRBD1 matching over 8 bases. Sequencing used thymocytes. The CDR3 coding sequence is TGTGCCAGTAGTCTTCCCCGGACAGGGAGAGAGACCCAGTACTTC. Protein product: CASSLPRTGRETQYF.